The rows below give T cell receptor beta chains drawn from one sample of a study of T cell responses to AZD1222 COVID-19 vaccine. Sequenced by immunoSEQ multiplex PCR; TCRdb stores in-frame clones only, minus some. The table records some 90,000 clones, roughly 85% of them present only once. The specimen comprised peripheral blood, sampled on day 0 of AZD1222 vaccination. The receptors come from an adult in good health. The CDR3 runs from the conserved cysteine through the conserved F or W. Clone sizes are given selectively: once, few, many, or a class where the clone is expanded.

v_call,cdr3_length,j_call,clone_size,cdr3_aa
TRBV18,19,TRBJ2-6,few,CASSPPGGGGYSGANVLTF
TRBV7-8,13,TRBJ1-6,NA,CASSLNFDSPLHF
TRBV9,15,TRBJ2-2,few,CASSVELARTGELFF
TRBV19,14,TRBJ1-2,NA,CASRPPGQGWGYTF
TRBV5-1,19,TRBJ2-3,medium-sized,CASSLDPPSGESSTDTQYF
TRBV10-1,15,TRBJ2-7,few,CASSESTGTQYEQYF
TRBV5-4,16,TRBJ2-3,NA,CASSEGLAGGTDTQYF
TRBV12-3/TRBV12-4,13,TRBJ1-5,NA,CASSSGRVEPQHF
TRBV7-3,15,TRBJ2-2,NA,CASSLGLAESGELFF
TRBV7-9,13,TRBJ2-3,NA,CASRSSGIDTQYF
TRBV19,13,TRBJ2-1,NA,CASSIAGYNEQFF
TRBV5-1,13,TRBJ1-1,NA,CASSIAGTTEAFF
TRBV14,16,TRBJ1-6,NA,CASSPGVRDRGSPLHF
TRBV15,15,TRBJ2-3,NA,CATSRAGTSTDTQYF
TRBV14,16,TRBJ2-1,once,CASSYASGRSYNEQFF
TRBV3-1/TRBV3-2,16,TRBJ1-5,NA,CASSPGGRDGNQPQHF
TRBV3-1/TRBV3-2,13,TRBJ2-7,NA,CASSHLYLFEQYF
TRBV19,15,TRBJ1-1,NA,CASSIESTGAPEAFF
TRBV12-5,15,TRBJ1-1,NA,CASGLGRAMNTEAFF
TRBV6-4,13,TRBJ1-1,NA,CASSEGDNTEAFF
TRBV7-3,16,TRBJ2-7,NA,CASSAAGTSAAYEQYF
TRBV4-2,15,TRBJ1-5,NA,CASSQGLVGNQPQHF
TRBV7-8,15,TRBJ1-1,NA,CASSSAVGPDTEAFF
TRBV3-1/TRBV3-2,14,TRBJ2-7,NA,CASGTGSGSYEQYF
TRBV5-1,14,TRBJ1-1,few,CASSLWTANTEAFF
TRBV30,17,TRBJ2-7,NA,CAWSPGSAGMISYEQYF
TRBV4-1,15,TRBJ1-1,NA,CASSHSGGLNTEAFF
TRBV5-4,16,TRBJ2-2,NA,CASTWRAGPGTGELFF
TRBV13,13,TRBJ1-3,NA,CASRIETGNTIYF
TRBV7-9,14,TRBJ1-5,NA,CASSLWGDGQPQHF
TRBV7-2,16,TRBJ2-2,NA,CASSLAPGAGAGELFF
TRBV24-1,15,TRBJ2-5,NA,CATSDKGGPVETQYF
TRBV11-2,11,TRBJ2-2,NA,CASSLDGELFF
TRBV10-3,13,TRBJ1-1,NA,CATGDRDNTEAFF
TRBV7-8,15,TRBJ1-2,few,CASSLAWRRGGGYTF
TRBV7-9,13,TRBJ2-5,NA,CASSLTGPETQYF
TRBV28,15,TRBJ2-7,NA,CASRTGQGMDYEQYF
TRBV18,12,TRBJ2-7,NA,CASSFGSYEQYF
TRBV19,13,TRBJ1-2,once,CASSRSGRTGYTF
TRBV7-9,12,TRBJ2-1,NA,CASLLNGEEQFF
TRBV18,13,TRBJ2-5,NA,CASSPPDKETQYF
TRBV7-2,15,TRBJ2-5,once,CASSLNSRQIETQYF
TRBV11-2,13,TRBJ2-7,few,CASSLGQFYEQYF
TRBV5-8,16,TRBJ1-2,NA,CASSFYVIQGRYGYTF
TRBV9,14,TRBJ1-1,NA,CASSVVTVNTEAFF
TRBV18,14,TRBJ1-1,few,CASSQGQLNTEAFF
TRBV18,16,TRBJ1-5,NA,CASSPRAGDSNQPQHF
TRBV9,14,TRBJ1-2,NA,CASSVGFPRGGYTF
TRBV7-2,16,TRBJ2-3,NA,CASSRIPRGGTDTQYF
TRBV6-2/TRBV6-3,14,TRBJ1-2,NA,CASSPGLPHKGYTF
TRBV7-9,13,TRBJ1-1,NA,CASRRDGFTEAFF